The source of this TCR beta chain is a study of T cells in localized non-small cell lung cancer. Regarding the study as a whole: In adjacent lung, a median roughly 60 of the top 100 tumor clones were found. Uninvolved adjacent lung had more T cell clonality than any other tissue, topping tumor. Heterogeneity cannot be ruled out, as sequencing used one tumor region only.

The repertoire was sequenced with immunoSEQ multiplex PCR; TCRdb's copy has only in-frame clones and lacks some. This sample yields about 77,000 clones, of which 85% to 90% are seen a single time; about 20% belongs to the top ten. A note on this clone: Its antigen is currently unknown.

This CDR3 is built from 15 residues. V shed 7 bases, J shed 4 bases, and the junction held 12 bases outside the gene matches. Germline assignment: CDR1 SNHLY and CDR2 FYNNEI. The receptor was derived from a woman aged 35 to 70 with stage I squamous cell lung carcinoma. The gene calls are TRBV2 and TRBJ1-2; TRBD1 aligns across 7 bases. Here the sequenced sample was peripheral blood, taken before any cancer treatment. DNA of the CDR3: TGTGCCAGCATCCGCGAGGGGGCTAGGAGCTATGGCTACACCTTC. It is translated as CASIREGARSYGYTF. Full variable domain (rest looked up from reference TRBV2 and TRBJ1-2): EPEVTQTPSHQVTQMGQEVILRCVPISNHLYFYWYRQILGQKVEFLVSFYNNEISEKSEIFDDQFSVERPDGSNFTLKIRSTKLEDSAMYFCASIREGARSYGYTFGSGTRLTVV.